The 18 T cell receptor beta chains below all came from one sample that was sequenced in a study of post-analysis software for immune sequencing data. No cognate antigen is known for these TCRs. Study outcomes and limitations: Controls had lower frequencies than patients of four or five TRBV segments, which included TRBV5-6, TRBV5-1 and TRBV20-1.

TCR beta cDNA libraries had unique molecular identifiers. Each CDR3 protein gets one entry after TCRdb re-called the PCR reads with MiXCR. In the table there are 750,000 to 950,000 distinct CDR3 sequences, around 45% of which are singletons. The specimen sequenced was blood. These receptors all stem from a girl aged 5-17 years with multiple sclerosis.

CDR3 bases: TGTGCCAGTGGACAGGTGCAAGACGAGCAGTACTTC. This translates into CASGQVQDEQYF. The J gene is TRBJ2-5, the V gene TRBV27; 7 positions agree with TRBD1. The DNA end lines up better with TRBJ2-7; the J call may be wrong. Germline loops: CDR1 MNHEY, CDR2 SMNVEV (reference sequence). The CDR3 covers 12 residues.

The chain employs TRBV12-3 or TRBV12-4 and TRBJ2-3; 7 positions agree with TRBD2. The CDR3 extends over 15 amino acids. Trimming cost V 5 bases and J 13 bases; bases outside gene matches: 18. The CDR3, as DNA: TGTGCCAGCAGTCTCTCCGGGACTACGGCAGATGCGGAGTATTTT. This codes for CASSLSGTTADAEYF.

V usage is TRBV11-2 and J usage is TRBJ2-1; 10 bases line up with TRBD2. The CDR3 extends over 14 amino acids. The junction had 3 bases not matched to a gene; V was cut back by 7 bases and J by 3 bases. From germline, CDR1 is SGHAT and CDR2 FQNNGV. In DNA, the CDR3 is TGTGCCAGCAAGACTAGCGGGCTCTACAATGAGCAGTTCTTC. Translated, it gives CASKTSGLYNEQFF.

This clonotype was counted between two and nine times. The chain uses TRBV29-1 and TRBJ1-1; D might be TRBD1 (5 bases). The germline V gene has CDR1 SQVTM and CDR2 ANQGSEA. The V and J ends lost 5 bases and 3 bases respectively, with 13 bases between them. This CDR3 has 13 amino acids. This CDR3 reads CSVRDGDYTEAFF. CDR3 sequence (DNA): TGCAGCGTTCGAGACGGGGACTACACTGAAGCTTTCTTT.

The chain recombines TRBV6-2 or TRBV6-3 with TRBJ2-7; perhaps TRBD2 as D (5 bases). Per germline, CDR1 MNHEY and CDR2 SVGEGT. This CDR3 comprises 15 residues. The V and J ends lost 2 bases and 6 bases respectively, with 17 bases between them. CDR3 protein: CASSYEWENQPEQYF. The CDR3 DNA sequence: TGTGCCAGCAGTTACGAGTGGGAGAATCAACCCGAGCAGTACTTC.

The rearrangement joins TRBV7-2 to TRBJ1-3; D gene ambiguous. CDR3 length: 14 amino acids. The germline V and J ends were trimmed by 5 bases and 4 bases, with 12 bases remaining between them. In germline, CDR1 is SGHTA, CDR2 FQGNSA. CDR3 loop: CASSVQHAGNTIYF. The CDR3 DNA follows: TGTGCCAGCAGCGTCCAGCACGCGGGAAACACCATATATTTT.

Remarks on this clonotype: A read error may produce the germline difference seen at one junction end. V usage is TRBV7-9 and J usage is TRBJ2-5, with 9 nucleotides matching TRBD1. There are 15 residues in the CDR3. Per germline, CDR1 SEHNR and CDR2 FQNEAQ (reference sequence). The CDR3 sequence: CAGSPPGTGKETQYF. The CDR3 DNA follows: TGTGCCGGCAGCCCGCCCGGGACAGGGAAAGAGACCCAGTACTTC.

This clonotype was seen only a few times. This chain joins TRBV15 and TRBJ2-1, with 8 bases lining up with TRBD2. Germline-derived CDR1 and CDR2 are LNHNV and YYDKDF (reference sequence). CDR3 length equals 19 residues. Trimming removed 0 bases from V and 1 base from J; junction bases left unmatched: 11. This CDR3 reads CATSRDRGLGSSSYNEQFF. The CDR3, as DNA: TGTGCCACCAGCAGAGATCGGGGACTAGGGTCATCATCCTACAATGAGCAGTTCTTC.

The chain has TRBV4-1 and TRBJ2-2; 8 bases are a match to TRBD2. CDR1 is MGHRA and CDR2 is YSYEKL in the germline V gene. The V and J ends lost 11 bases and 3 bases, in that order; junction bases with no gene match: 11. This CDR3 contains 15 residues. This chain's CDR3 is CAGSRGGTDTGELFF. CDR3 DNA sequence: TGCGCCGGCTCCCGGGGGGGGACGGACACCGGGGAGCTGTTTTTT.

The CDR3 loop reads CASSSGEETQYF. The CDR3 DNA sequence: TGTGCCAGCAGTTCTGGGGAAGAGACCCAGTACTTC. V is TRBV12-3 or TRBV12-4 and J is TRBJ2-5; D remains ambiguous. Deletions cut 4 bases from V and 3 bases from J, with 6 bases between. The CDR3 loop spans 12 amino acids.

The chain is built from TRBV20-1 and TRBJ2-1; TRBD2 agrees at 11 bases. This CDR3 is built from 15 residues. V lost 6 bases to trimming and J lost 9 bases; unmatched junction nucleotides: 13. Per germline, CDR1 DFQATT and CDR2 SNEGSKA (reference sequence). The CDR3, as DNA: TGCAGTGCCCCAGGGGTACTAGCGGGAGCTGGTGAGCAGTTCTTC. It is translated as CSAPGVLAGAGEQFF.

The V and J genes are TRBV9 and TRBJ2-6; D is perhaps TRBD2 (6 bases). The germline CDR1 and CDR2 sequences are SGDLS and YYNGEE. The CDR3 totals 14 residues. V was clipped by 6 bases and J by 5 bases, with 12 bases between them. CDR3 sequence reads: CASNRGYWANVLTF. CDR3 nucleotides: TGTGCCAGCAACCGGGGGTACTGGGCCAACGTCCTGACTTTC.

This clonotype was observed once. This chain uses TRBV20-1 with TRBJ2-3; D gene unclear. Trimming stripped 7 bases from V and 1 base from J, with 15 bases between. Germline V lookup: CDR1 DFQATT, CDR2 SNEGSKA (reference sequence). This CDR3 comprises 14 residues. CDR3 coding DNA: TGCAGTGTTGTCCGGCGCCCCGGCACAGATACGCAGTATTTT. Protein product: CSVVRRPGTDTQYF.

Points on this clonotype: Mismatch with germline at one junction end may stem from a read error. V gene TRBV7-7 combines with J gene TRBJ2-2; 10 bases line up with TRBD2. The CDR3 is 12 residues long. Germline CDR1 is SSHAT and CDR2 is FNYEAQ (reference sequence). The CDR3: CILAGFTGELFF. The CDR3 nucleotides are TGCATACTAGCGGGATTCACCGGGGAGCTGTTTTTT.

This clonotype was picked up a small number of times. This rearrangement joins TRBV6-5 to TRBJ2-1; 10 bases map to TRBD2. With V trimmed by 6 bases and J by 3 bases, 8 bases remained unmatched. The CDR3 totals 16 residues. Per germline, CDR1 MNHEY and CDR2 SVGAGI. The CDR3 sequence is CASSKTSGLLYNEQFF. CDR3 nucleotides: TGTGCCAGCAGCAAGACTAGCGGGCTCCTCTACAATGAGCAGTTCTTC.

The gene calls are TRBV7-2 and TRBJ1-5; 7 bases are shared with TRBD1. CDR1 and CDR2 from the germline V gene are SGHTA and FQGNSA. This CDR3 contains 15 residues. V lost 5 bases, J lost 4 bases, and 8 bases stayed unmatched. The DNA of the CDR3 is TGTGCCAGCAGCCCGACGACAGGGAAGAATCAGCCCCAGCATTTT. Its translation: CASSPTTGKNQPQHF.

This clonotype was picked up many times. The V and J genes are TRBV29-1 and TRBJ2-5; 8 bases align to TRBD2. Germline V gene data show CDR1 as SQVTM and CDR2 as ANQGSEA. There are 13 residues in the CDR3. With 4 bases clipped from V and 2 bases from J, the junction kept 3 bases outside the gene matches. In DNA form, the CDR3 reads TGCAGCGTTGCTAGCGGGTTTCAAGAGACCCAGTACTTC. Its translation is CSVASGFQETQYF.

The CDR3 sequence: CASSVEGGDSEQYF. The CDR3 region has the DNA TGTGCCAGCAGCGTAGAAGGAGGGGATAGCGAGCAGTACTTC. This chain links TRBV9 with TRBJ2-5; a possible D gene is TRBD2 (6 bases). With the DNA end fitting TRBJ2-7 better, the J assignment may be wrong. The CDR3 loop spans 14 amino acids. From germline, CDR1 is SGDLS and CDR2 YYNGEE.